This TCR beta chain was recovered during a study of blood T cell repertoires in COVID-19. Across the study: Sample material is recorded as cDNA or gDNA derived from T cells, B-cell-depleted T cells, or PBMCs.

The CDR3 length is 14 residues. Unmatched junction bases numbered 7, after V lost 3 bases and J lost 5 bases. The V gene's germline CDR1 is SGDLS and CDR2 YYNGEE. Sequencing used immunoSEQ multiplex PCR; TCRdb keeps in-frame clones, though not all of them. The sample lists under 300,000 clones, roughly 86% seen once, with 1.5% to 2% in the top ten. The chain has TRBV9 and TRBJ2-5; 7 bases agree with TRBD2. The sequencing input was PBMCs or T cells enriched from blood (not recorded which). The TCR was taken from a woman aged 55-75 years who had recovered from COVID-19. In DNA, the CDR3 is TGTGCCAGCAGCGCCGGGACTACCTTCGAGACCCAGTACTTC. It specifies CASSAGTTFETQYF.